This entry features one T cell receptor (beta chain) sequence. This clone's antigen is unknown. No base-level quality is on record; no much larger clone is a single base apart. Using the deep immunoSEQ assay, TCR CDR3 regions were amplified from genomic DNA by multiplex PCR. Genomic DNA extracted from each cell subset was distributed evenly over all wells of several immunoSEQ 96-well plates, and each plate served as one replicate. For sorted subsets, each replicate PCR was loaded with around 200 ng genomic DNA, equivalent to about 30,000 T cell genomes. Purified libraries were measured with a Qubit 3.0 fluorometer, size-checked on a Bioanalyzer 2100, and measured again with the KAPA Library Quantification kit. A separate single-read 150-cycle Illumina NextSeq 550 flow cell was used to sequence each immunoSEQ 96-well plate. Per the authors' processing: The immunoSEQ output contained only junctional sequences without quality scores, so filtering could not match that applied to full-length reads. Sequences were annotated with PyIR, a Python wrapper for IgBLAST v1.9, and V/J genes and CDR3 were assigned using IMGT germline references. Reads were filtered out if the reads had weak V/J assignments (E-value above 1e-6), no CDR3, stop codons, out-of-frame junctions, or ambiguous translated residues. V3J clonotypes were defined as sequences sharing an identical inferred V gene, J gene, and CDR3 amino acid sequence. Percentage overlap between repertoires was computed as shared unique clonotypes divided by the size of the smaller repertoire. Three approaches were used to assess repertoire richness: RTK rarefaction, the Chao1 estimator, and Recon v2.1 estimates of unobserved clonotypes. Generation probabilities for all TCRbeta clonotypes obtained by the gDNA method from a handful of donors were computed using OLGA. The source is immuneACCESS, and TCRdb retained only in-frame sequences with V and J called. Part of the clones is not carried over; for the studies checked, unresolved V genes explain less than half of this, and the remainder is unexplained. The DNA gave D and trimming, while V, J and clone size come from that table. This sample gives approximately 2,000,000 clones in total; around 90% of them show up just once. Approximately 0.39% of the sample belongs to the ten largest clones.

This sample stems from a study of shared clonotypes between healthy human individuals (dated by TCRdb to about 2020). Regarding the study in general: The cohort included a few men and a couple of women between 18 and 49 years of age. To estimate repertoire size and how much clonotypes are shared between individuals, the study performed deep sequencing of blood TCR repertoires from about five healthy adults. Libraries were prepared and TCR repertoires were sequenced by different laboratories using diverse techniques, in order to increase sequencing depth and limit assay-specific biases. Leukapheresis yielded between about 0.94 and 10 billion PBMCs per donor. Per donor, three plates each were used for CD4 naive and CD4 memory, two for CD8 naive, and one for CD8 memory. On the study overall, not on this receptor specifically: Larger estimated clonotype richness was generally found for naive subsets than for memory subsets. Rarefaction of sorted-subset datasets indicated incomplete sequencing despite the large sequencing depth. Higher generation probabilities were observed for clonotypes shared by all four sorted-subset donors than for non-shared clonotypes. Because the study included only a small number of donors, the genetic and exposure-history diversity represented was limited. Sampling was limited to blood, and TCR repertoires in tissue likely differ from TCR repertoires in blood. Based on pairwise subsampling, the degree of clonotype sharing among donors was expected to be affected by sequencing depth. When a few donors were compared, the shared fraction of clonotypes was 5% to 6.5% for naive CD4, 3.5% to 4% for naive CD8, more than 2% for memory CD4, and approximately 0.4% for memory CD8.

Donors were healthy HIV-negative adults with no recently reported acute infections or vaccinations. Only Caucasian adults living in Nashville, Tennessee, USA were represented among the donors. Magnetic negative selection was used to enrich CD4+ T cells, after which naive cells were positively selected on CD45RA and the negative fraction became the memory subset. After blood collection by leukapheresis, PBMCs were isolated using Ficoll-Histopaque density gradient centrifugation and then cryopreserved in the vapor phase of liquid nitrogen. Analytical flow cytometry was used to check the purity and quantity of every magnetically sorted T cell population. Each sorted fraction had its genomic DNA isolated and then quantified by UV absorbance on a Nanodrop 2000c. This sequence originates from a man between 18 and 29 years old in good health. Some clones in this sample may be carry-over from other donors' samples. Input material: naive CD4+ T cells from PBMCs. Interpreted using the paper, the cell subset or site label stands for: CD45RA+ positively selected.

The nucleotides read TGTGCCATCAGCCGCGCTTCACTAGTAGGGAATGAGCAGTTCTTC. Its amino acids are CAISRASLVGNEQFF. The chain joins TRBV10-3 to TRBJ2-1, with TRBD2 as a weak D call on 5 bases. In the germline V gene, CDR1 corresponds to ENHRY and CDR2 to SYGVKD. The trim is 6 bases for V and 7 bases for J, with a gap of 19 bases between the germline ends. Counted from cysteine to phenylalanine, this CDR3 has 15 amino acids. Only CDR3 DNA remains: 45 bases, in frame from the first base.